Below, 19 T cell receptor beta chains from the same sample are listed, as sequenced in a study of monozygotic twins with inflammatory bowel disease. TCRdb re-called the 5' RACE reads and gives one entry per CDR3 protein, without DNA. This sample's clone table lists roughly 200,000 distinct CDR3 sequences. Sequencing was carried out using blood. The receptor set was obtained from a human donor with ulcerative colitis or Crohn's disease, or a healthy co-twin of an affected twin (not recorded which).

The rearrangement links TRBV6-1 to TRBJ2-3; the D call of TRBD1 rests on TCRdb alone, since no DNA is present to check it. The CDR3 covers 15 residues. Germline V gene data show CDR1 as MNHNS and CDR2 as SASEGT. CDR3 loop: CASSEALTGSDTQYF.

The chain uses TRBV5-1 and TRBJ1-5; TCRdb selects TRBD1, and the lack of DNA leaves this call unchecked. The CDR3 has 15 amino acids. CDR1 and CDR2 (germline): SGHRS, YFSETQ. CDR3: CASSLEGDLNQPQHF.

The rearrangement joins TRBV24-1 to TRBJ2-3; the TRBD2 assignment by TCRdb is unverifiable without DNA. The CDR3 consists of 11 residues. Germline CDR1 KGHDR, CDR2 SFDVKD. CDR3 in amino acids: CATREGDTQYF.

The J gene is TRBJ2-3, the V gene TRBV5-6; TCRdb's D call of TRBD1 is untestable without DNA. CDR1 SGHDT and CDR2 YYEEEE come from the germline V gene. This CDR3 region has 17 residues. The CDR3 sequence: CASSSPAVRTSTDTQYF.

This rearrangement joins TRBV7-9 to TRBJ2-1; TCRdb picks TRBD1, but there is no DNA to check that call. CDR3 length equals 16 residues. In germline, CDR1 is SEHNR, CDR2 FQNEAQ (reference sequence). CDR3 sequence reads: CASSLWQGSSYNEQFF.

The V gene is TRBV12-3 or TRBV12-4, the J gene TRBJ1-6; TCRdb calls TRBD1, which cannot be checked without DNA. This CDR3 contains 14 residues. CDR3 sequence: CASSPRDWDSPLHF.

The genes are TRBV12-3 or TRBV12-4 and TRBJ2-3; there is no DNA to check the TCRdb D call of TRBD1. The CDR3 consists of 14 residues. The CDR3 here is CASSQPQGTDTQYF.

CDR3 in amino acids: CASRREGRYGYTF. This sequence joins TRBV5-1 and TRBJ1-2. This CDR3 is built from 13 residues. The germline V gene has CDR1 SGHRS and CDR2 YFSETQ.

This chain uses TRBV24-1 with TRBJ2-1. Looked up from germline, CDR1 is KGHDR and CDR2 is SFDVKD. The CDR3 covers 12 residues. CDR3 amino acids: CATSGPSEEQFF.

The rearrangement joins TRBV7-8 to TRBJ2-2; TCRdb designates TRBD2, a call that cannot be tested without DNA. Germline assignment: CDR1 SGHVS and CDR2 FQNEAQ. The CDR3 consists of 18 residues. CDR3 residues: CASSFGLAGSTNTGELFF.

This chain uses TRBV5-1 with TRBJ1-1; TCRdb names TRBD1, which stays unverified in the absence of DNA. Germline CDR1 and CDR2: SGHRS and YFSETQ. The CDR3 length is 15 residues. CDR3 protein: CASSPTGTPNTEAFF.

The J gene is TRBJ2-5, the V gene TRBV3-1; TCRdb's assignment of TRBD2 cannot be checked, as there is no DNA. This CDR3 is built from 16 residues. CDR1 and CDR2 (germline): LGHDT, YNNKEL (reference sequence). The chain's CDR3 is CASSLRRSLTIETQYF.

The rearrangement joins TRBV2 to TRBJ2-2. The germline gives CDR1 SNHLY, CDR2 FYNNEI. CDR3 size: 12 residues. The CDR3 protein is CASSQENGELFF.

J is TRBJ2-2 and V is TRBV11-2; TCRdb indicates TRBD1, and absent DNA this call remains unverified. The CDR3 contains 15 residues. CDR1 and CDR2 (germline): SGHAT, FQNNGV. The CDR3 loop reads CASSRPGGNTGELFF.

V and J are TRBV20-1 and TRBJ1-6; the TCRdb D gene call, TRBD1, has no DNA to confirm it. CDR3 length equals 13 residues. Germline assignment: CDR1 DFQATT and CDR2 SNEGSKA (reference sequence). CDR3 region: CSARGTVNSPLHF.

This sequence joins TRBV5-1 and TRBJ1-1; with no DNA, the TCRdb D assignment of TRBD1 cannot be verified. CDR3 length: 13 amino acids. Germline V gives CDR1 SGHRS, CDR2 YFSETQ. The CDR3 here is CASSHDRGTEAFF.

The rearrangement links TRBV7-9 to TRBJ1-6; the TCRdb call, TRBD1, lacks DNA for checking. CDR3 length: 14 residues. Germline loops: CDR1 SEHNR, CDR2 FQNEAQ (reference sequence). The CDR3 loop is CASTMGQGLSPLHF.

J is TRBJ2-3 and V is TRBV27; TCRdb's D call of TRBD1 is untestable without DNA. CDR1 is MNHEY and CDR2 is SMNVEV in the germline V gene (reference sequence). The CDR3 sequence is 12 residues long. CDR3 in amino acids: CASSPGVHTQYF.

J is TRBJ1-2 and V is TRBV2; TCRdb's D gene call, TRBD1, goes unchecked for lack of DNA. CDR1 SNHLY and CDR2 FYNNEI come from the germline V gene. The CDR3 runs 13 residues. The CDR3 loop reads CASPDRRNYGYTF. The variable domain in full, with the rest retrieved from reference TRBV2 and TRBJ1-2, is EPEVTQTPSHQVTQMGQEVILRCVPISNHLYFYWYRQILGQKVEFLVSFYNNEISEKSEIFDDQFSVERPDGSNFTLKIRSTKLEDSAMYFCASPDRRNYGYTFGSGTRLTVV.